The count of the clone carrying this T cell receptor beta chain is one. This sample stems from a study of blood T cell repertoires in COVID-19. Study-level background: Acute and convalescent COVID-19 samples came from the United States, Italy and Spain. PBMCs, B-cell-depleted T cells, or T cells provided the cDNA or gDNA that made up the material.

Authors' data handling: Amplified reference gene primers provided the basis for estimating nucleated cell counts. Generated by immunoSEQ multiplex PCR, the TCRdb table keeps only in-frame clones and is missing some. V, J and clone size reflect that table, while D and trimming were determined from the DNA. The table lists more than 400,000 clones, approximately 83% of them singletons. The germline V gene has CDR1 GTSNPN and CDR2 SVGIG (reference sequence). V lost 7 bases to trimming and J lost 5 bases, with 18 bases between them. CDR3 length: 14 amino acids. The clonotype comes from a human donor in a cohort sampled during active COVID-19. Sequencing used peripheral blood. This sequence joins TRBV30 and TRBJ2-1; weak D call: TRBD1 (6 bases). The CDR3: CASRGEVFDNEQFF. CDR3 in DNA: TGTGCCTCCAGGGGAGAAGTGTTTGACAATGAGCAGTTCTTC.